This T cell receptor beta chain was identified during a study of human T cells and chemical hapten exposure. Study information: Among samples, TCR yields varied mainly because of small differences in pooled library volume. Study-wide points: Counts of TCRs above 1 in 1000 frequency stayed unchanged with DPC sensitization.

Regarding time point: healthy volunteer bleed at 2 weeks. Extraction of total RNA was performed on unfractionated whole blood. This clonotype was counted many times. As yet, its antigen is unknown. What the library attached to individual cDNA molecules were unique molecular identifiers. TCRdb analysed the RACE reads with MiXCR anew, one entry per CDR3 protein. The repertoire holds 30,000 to 35,000 distinct CDR3 sequences, with over 7% as singletons. The CDR3 length is 13 residues. Looked up from germline, CDR1 is SGHRS and CDR2 is YFSETQ. V lost 6 bases and J lost 1, with 11 bases in between. The sequenced material came from whole blood. The chain has TRBV5-1 and TRBJ2-7; TRBD1 might be the D (6 bases). This TCR was sampled from a human donor in good health. Some clones in this sample may be carry-over from other donors' samples. The CDR3 region is CASKPDSSYEQYF. CDR3 nucleotide sequence: TGCGCCAGCAAACCGGACAGTTCCTACGAGCAGTACTTC.